This T cell receptor beta chain was found in a study of synovial regulatory T cells in juvenile arthritis. Study-level information: Six or seven patients were on methotrexate and a few were untreated.

Median age approximately 10 years (roughly 2.1-22.9); median disease duration about 7 years (0.2-19.1). The repertoire was sequenced with immunoSEQ multiplex PCR; TCRdb's copy has only in-frame clones and lacks some. This repertoire includes 8,500 to 10,000 clones. Concerning this clone itself: Its target is not known.

Germline-derived CDR1 and CDR2 are SGHRS and YFSETQ. The CDR3 consists of 14 residues. No DNA has been recorded. Study observations and caveats: Largely private between patients, iaTreg TCR repertoires showed partial overlap with synovial Teff and blood CPL repertoires. Inflammation-associated Treg cells in blood had less TCR diversity than the remaining blood Treg cells.

This clonotype was obtained from a donor under 30 with juvenile idiopathic arthritis. The chain is built from TRBV5-1 and TRBJ1-1; the D gene TCRdb calls, TRBD1, cannot be checked with no DNA. Sequences were obtained from Treg cells from blood. Subset noted: HLA-DR+ inflammation-associated blood Treg cells. The CDR3 loop reads CASSLVSGNTEAFF. Together with reference TRBV5-1 and TRBJ1-1, the CDR3 gives the full variable domain: KAGVTQTPRYLIKTRGQQVTLSCSPISGHRSVSWYQQTPGQGLQFLFEYFSETQRNKGNFPGRFSGRQFSNSRSEMNVSTLELGDSALYLCASSLVSGNTEAFFGQGTRLTVV.